This T cell receptor (beta chain) was observed in a study of CD8 T cells in ankylosing spondylitis. Many counts were recorded for this clonotype. What it binds is not known. Making use of molecular barcodes, quantitative 5'-RACE generated TCR beta libraries. TCRdb re-called the 5' RACE reads through MiXCR, storing one row per CDR3 protein. The repertoire consists of around 490,000 distinct CDR3 sequences, with about 5% occurring once and the leading ten covering under 4.5%. V was pared by 6 bases and J by 0 bases, with 12 bases between. The CDR3 runs to 13 residues. The germline V gene has CDR1 DFQATT and CDR2 SNEGSKA (reference sequence). Study-level findings and limits: Significant enrichment of disease-linked clones was reported in matched ankylosing spondylitis synovial fluid. Peripheral blood held disease-linked clones only at relatively low frequency, and these were CD8+. Within ankylosing spondylitis blood, a TCR beta motif made up of seven to nine highly homologous variants appeared to be characteristic.

This sequence was found in a male donor with ankylosing spondylitis. The source material was blood, either unsorted or a sorted T cell fraction (not recorded which). The chain joins TRBV20-1 to TRBJ2-7; no definite D call. The CDR3 sequence: CSARQLTSYEQYF. Here the CDR3 DNA reads TGCAGTGCGAGACAACTTACCTCCTACGAGCAGTACTTC.